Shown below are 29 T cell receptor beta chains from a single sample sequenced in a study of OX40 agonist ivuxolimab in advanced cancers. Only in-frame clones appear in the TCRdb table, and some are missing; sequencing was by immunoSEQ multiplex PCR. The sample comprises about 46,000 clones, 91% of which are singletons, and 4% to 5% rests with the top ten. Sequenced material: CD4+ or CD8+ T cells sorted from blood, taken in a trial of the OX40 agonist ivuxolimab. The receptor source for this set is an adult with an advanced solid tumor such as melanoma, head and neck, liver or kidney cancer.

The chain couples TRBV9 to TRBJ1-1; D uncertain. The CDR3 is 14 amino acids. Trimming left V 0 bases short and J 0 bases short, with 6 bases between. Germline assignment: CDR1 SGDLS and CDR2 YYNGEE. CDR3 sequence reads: CASSVELMNTEAFF. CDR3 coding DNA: TGTGCCAGCAGCGTAGAGTTGATGAACACTGAAGCTTTCTTT.

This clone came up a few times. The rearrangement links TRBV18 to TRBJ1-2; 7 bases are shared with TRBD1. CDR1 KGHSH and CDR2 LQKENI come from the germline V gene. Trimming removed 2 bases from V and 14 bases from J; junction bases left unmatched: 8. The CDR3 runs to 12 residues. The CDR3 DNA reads TGTGCCAGCTCACCAACTACAGGGGTTTCGACCTTC. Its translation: CASSPTTGVSTF.

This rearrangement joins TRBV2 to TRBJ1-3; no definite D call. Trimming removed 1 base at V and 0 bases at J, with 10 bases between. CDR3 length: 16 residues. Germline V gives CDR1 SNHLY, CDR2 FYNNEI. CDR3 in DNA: TGTGCCAGCAGTGAAGAGGTACAGATCTCTGGAAACACCATATATTTT. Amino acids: CASSEEVQISGNTIYF.

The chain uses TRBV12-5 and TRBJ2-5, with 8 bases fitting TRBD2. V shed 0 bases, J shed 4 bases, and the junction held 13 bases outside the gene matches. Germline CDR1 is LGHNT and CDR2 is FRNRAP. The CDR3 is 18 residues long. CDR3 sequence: CASGLVRGSGSGAETQYF. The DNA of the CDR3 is TGTGCTAGTGGTTTGGTACGGGGTTCGGGTAGCGGGGCAGAGACCCAGTACTTC.

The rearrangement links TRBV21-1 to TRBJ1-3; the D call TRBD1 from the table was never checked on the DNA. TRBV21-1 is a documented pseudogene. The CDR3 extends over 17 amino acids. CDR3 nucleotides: TGTGCCAGCAGCTCTCCCCCACAGGCGAAATCTGGAAACACCATATATTTT. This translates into CASSSPPQAKSGNTIYF.

In nucleotides, the CDR3 is TGTGCCAGCGCCGGTCTCTACGAGCAGTACTTC. Translation gives CASAGLYEQYF. The chain has TRBV6-1 and TRBJ2-7; no reliable D call. This CDR3 contains 11 residues. V shed 8 bases and J shed 3 bases, with 8 bases lying between them. CDR1 is MNHNS, CDR2 SASEGT, per germline.

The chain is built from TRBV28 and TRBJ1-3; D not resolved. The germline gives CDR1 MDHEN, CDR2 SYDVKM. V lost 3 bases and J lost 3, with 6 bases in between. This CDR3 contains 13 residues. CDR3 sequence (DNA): TGTGCCAGCAGTTTTACGGGTGGAAACACCATATATTTT. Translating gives CASSFTGGNTIYF.

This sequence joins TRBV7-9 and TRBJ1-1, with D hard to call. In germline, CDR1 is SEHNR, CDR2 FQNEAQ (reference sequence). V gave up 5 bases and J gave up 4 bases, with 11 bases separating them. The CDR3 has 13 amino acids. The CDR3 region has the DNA TGTGCCAGCAGCGTTGTCGAGAGCACTGAAGCTTTCTTT. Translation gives CASSVVESTEAFF.

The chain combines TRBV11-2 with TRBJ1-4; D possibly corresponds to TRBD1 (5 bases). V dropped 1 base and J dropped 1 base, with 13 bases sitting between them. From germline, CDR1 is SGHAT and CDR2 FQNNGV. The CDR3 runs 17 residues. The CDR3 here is CASSLGQGGGTNEKLFF. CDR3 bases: TGTGCCAGCAGCTTAGGGCAGGGCGGAGGAACTAATGAAAAACTGTTTTTT.

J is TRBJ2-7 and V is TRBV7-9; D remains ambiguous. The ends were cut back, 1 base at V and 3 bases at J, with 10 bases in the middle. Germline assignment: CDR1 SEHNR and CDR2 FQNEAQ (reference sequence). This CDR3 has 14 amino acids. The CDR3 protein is CASSLGEGIYEQYF. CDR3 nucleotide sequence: TGTGCCAGCAGCTTAGGAGAAGGCATCTACGAGCAGTACTTC. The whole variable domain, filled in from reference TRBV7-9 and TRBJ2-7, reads DTGVSQNPRHKITKRGQNVTFRCDPISEHNRLYWYRQTLGQGPEFLTYFQNEAQLEKSRLLSDRFSAERPKGSFSTLEIQRTEQGDSAMYLCASSLGEGIYEQYFGPGTRLTVT.

The CDR3 spells CASSEGKTLAKNIQYF. In DNA, the CDR3 is TGTGCCAGCAGTGAAGGCAAAACCTTAGCCAAAAACATTCAGTACTTC. The V gene is TRBV2, the J gene TRBJ2-4; D ambiguous. Per the germline V gene, CDR1 is SNHLY and CDR2 is FYNNEI. The CDR3 length is 16 residues. Trimming took off 1 base at V and 0 bases at J, with 10 bases between the two ends.

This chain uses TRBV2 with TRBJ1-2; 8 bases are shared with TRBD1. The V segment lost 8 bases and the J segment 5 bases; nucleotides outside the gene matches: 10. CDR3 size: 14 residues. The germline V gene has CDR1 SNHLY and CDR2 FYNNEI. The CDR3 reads CASLPGQESYGYTF. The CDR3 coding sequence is TGTGCCAGCTTACCGGGACAGGAAAGTTATGGCTACACCTTC. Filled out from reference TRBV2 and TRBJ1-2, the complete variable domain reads EPEVTQTPSHQVTQMGQEVILRCVPISNHLYFYWYRQILGQKVEFLVSFYNNEISEKSEIFDDQFSVERPDGSNFTLKIRSTKLEDSAMYFCASLPGQESYGYTFGSGTRLTVV.

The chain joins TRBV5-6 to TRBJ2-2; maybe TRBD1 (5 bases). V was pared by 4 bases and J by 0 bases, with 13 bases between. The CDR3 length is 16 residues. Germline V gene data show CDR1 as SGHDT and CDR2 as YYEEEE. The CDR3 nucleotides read TGTGCCAGCAGCCATCGGACACCTACGAACACCGGGGAGCTGTTTTTT. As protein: CASSHRTPTNTGELFF.

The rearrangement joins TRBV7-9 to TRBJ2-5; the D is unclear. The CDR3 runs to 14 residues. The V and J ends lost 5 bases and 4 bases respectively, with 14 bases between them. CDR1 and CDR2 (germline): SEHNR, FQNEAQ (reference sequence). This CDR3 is CASSHRSLGETQYF. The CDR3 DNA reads TGTGCCAGCAGCCACCGCAGCCTGGGAGAGACCCAGTACTTC.

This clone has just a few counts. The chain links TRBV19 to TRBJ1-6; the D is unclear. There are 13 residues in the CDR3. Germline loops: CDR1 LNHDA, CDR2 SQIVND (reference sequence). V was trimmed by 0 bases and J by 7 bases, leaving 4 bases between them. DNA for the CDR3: TGTGCCAGTAGTATAGAGGGGAATTCACCCCTCCACTTT. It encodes CASSIEGNSPLHF. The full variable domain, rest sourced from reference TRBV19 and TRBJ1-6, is DGGITQSPKYLFRKEGQNVTLSCEQNLNHDAMYWYRQDPGQGLRLIYYSQIVNDFQKGDIAEGYSVSREKKESFPLTVTSAQKNPTAFYLCASSIEGNSPLHFGNGTRLTVT.

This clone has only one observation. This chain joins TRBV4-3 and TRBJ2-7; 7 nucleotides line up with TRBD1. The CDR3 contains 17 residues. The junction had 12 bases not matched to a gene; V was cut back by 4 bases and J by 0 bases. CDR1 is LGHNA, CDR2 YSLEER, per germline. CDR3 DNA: TGCGCCAGCAGCCCCTCCACAGCAGGGGGTTTCTCCTACGAGCAGTACTTC. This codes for CASSPSTAGGFSYEQYF.

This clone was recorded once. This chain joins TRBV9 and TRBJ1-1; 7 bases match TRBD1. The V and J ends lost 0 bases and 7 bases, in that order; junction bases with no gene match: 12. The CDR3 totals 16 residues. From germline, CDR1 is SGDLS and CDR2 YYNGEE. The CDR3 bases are TGTGCCAGCAGCGTAGGTCCGGAGACAGGGAGACTTGAAGCTTTCTTT. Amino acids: CASSVGPETGRLEAFF.

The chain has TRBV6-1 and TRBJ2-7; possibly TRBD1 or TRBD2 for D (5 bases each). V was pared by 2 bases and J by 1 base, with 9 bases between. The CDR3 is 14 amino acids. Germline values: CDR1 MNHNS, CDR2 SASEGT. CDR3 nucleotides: TGTGCCAGCAGTGAATGGGACGGATCCTACGAGCAGTACGTC. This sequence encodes CASSEWDGSYEQYV.

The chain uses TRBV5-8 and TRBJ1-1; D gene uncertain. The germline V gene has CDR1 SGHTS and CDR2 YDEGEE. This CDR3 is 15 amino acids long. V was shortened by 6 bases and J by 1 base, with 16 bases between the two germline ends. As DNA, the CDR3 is TGTGCCAGCATCCGGGCGGGTTTGAAGAACACTGAAGCTTTCTTT. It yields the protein CASIRAGLKNTEAFF.

CDR3 sequence: CTSSTSIVRKTYGYTF. CDR3 nucleotide sequence: TGCACCAGCAGTACAAGTATTGTGCGAAAGACCTATGGCTACACCTTC. The chain has TRBV1 and TRBJ1-2. TRBV1 is flagged as a pseudogene. There are 16 residues in the CDR3.

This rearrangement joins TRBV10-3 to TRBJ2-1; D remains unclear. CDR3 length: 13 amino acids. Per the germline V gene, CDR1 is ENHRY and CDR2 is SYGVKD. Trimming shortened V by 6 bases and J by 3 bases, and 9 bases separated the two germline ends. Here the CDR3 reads CAIRPNYYNEQFF. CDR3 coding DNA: TGTGCCATCAGACCAAACTACTACAATGAGCAGTTCTTC.

The CDR3 nucleotides are TGTGCCAGCAGTGGACAGTCACGCTACAATGAGCAGTTCTTC. Its translation is CASSGQSRYNEQFF. The chain combines TRBV2 with TRBJ2-1; TRBD1 is a possible D gene (5 bases). Germline V gene sequence: CDR1 SNHLY, CDR2 FYNNEI. The CDR3 loop spans 14 amino acids. V lost 4 bases and J lost 3, with 10 bases in between.

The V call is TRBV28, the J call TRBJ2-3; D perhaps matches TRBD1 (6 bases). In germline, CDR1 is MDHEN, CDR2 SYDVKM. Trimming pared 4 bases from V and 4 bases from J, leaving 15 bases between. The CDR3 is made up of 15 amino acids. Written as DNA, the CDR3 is TGTGCCAGCAGTTACAGCCCAGGGGAGTCAGATACGCAGTATTTT. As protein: CASSYSPGESDTQYF.

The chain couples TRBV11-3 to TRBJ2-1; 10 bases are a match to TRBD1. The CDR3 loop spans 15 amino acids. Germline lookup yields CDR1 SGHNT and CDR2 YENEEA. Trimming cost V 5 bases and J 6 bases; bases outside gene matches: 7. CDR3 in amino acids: CASSLPGQGLNEQFF. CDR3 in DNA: TGTGCCAGCAGCCTCCCGGGACAGGGGCTCAATGAGCAGTTCTTC. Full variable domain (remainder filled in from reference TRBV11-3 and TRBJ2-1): EAGVVQSPRYKIIEKKQPVAFWCNPISGHNTLYWYLQNLGQGPELLIRYENEEAVDDSQLPKDRFSAERLKGVDSTLKIQPAELGDSAVYLCASSLPGQGLNEQFFGPGTRLTVL.

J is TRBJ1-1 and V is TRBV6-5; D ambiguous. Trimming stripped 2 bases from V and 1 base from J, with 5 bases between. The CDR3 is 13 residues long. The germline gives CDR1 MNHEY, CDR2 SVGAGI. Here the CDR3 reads CASSYLQNTEAFF. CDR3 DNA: TGTGCCAGCAGTTACCTGCAGAACACTGAAGCTTTCTTT.

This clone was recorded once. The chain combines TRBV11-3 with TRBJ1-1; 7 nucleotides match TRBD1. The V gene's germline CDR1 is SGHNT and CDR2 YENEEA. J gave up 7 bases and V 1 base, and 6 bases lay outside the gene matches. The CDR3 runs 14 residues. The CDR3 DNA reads TGTGCCAGCAGCTTAGGACAGGGAGGGGGTGAAGCTTTCTTT. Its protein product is CASSLGQGGGEAFF.

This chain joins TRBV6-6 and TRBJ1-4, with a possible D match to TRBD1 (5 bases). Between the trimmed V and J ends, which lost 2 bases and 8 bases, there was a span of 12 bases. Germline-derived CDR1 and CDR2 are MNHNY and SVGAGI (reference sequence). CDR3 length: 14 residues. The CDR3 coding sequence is TGTGCCAGCAGTTACAGGACCGAGGGGGAAAAACTGTTTTTT. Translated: CASSYRTEGEKLFF.

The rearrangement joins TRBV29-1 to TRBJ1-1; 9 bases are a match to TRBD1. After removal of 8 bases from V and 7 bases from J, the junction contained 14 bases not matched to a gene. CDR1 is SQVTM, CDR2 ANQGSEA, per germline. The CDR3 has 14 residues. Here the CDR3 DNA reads TGCAGCACACGGGACAGGGCCACGCTCGATGAAGCTTTCTTT. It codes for CSTRDRATLDEAFF.

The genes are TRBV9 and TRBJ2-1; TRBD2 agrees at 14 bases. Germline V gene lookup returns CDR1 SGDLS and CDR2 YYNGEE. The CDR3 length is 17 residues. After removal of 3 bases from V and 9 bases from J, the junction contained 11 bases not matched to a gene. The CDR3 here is CASSGSPGLAGVSEQFF. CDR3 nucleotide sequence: TGTGCCAGCAGCGGCTCTCCGGGACTAGCGGGAGTGAGTGAGCAGTTCTTC.